This T cell receptor (beta chain) was recorded in a study of beta chain features in type 1 diabetes. What was sequenced were expressed TCRB transcripts, since all of the isolated RNA had been reverse transcribed. TCRdb's copy holds only in-frame clones and misses some; the assay was immunoSEQ multiplex PCR. The sample gives around 180,000 clones, 7.5% to 8.5% of which show up once; under 0.6% is in the top ten. The single heparinised draw taken from each donor contained approximately 120 mL of blood on average. Sorting of CD4+ naive, central memory, regulatory and stem cell-like memory cells was performed via CD45RO/CCR7/CD25/CD127/CD95/CD27. General study results and limits: Shorter templates may be favored by PCR, equally so in patients and controls. Among all four CD4+ subsets, Type 1 diabetes patients had TCRB CDR3s that were moderately but significantly shorter. Overrepresentation of cells with high TCR expression could result from cDNA sequencing.

This clone came up a few times. Its target is unknown. Trimming cost V 2 bases and J 2 bases, with 8 bases left between them. CDR3 length: 13 amino acids. The germline V gene has CDR1 SGHDT and CDR2 YYEEEE. The sample was central memory CD4+ T cells from blood. The TCR sequence derives from a man aged 18 to 30 with type 1 diabetes. This chain links TRBV5-6 with TRBJ2-7, with D unresolved. The CDR3 here is CASSLQIPYEQYF. The CDR3 DNA is TGTGCCAGCAGCTTACAGATCCCCTACGAGCAGTACTTC.